The following is a T cell receptor (beta chain) sequence with its context. The data were taken from a study of blood T cell repertoires in COVID-19. For the study at large: Specimens from acute and convalescent COVID-19 originated in the United States, Italy and Spain.

In the original workflow: Amplification of reference gene primers was used by the study to estimate nucleated cell counts. Using immunoSEQ multiplex PCR, the repertoire was profiled, and TCRdb retains in-frame clones only, with some absent. The DNA was the basis for D and trimming; V, J and clone size are from that table. The table lists tens of thousands of clones, 78% of them singletons, with 15% to 20% in the top ten. The CDR3 runs 15 residues. Deletions cut 0 bases from V and 2 bases from J, with 6 bases between. Per the germline V gene, CDR1 is SGHRS and CDR2 is YFSETQ. Sequenced: peripheral blood. V is TRBV5-1 and J is TRBJ1-6, with D perhaps matching TRBD1 (6 bases). The TCR sequence derives from a human donor in a cohort sampled during active COVID-19. The CDR3 nucleotides are TGCGCCAGCAGCTTGGACAGGGCCTATAATTCACCCCTCCACTTT. Translation gives CASSLDRAYNSPLHF.